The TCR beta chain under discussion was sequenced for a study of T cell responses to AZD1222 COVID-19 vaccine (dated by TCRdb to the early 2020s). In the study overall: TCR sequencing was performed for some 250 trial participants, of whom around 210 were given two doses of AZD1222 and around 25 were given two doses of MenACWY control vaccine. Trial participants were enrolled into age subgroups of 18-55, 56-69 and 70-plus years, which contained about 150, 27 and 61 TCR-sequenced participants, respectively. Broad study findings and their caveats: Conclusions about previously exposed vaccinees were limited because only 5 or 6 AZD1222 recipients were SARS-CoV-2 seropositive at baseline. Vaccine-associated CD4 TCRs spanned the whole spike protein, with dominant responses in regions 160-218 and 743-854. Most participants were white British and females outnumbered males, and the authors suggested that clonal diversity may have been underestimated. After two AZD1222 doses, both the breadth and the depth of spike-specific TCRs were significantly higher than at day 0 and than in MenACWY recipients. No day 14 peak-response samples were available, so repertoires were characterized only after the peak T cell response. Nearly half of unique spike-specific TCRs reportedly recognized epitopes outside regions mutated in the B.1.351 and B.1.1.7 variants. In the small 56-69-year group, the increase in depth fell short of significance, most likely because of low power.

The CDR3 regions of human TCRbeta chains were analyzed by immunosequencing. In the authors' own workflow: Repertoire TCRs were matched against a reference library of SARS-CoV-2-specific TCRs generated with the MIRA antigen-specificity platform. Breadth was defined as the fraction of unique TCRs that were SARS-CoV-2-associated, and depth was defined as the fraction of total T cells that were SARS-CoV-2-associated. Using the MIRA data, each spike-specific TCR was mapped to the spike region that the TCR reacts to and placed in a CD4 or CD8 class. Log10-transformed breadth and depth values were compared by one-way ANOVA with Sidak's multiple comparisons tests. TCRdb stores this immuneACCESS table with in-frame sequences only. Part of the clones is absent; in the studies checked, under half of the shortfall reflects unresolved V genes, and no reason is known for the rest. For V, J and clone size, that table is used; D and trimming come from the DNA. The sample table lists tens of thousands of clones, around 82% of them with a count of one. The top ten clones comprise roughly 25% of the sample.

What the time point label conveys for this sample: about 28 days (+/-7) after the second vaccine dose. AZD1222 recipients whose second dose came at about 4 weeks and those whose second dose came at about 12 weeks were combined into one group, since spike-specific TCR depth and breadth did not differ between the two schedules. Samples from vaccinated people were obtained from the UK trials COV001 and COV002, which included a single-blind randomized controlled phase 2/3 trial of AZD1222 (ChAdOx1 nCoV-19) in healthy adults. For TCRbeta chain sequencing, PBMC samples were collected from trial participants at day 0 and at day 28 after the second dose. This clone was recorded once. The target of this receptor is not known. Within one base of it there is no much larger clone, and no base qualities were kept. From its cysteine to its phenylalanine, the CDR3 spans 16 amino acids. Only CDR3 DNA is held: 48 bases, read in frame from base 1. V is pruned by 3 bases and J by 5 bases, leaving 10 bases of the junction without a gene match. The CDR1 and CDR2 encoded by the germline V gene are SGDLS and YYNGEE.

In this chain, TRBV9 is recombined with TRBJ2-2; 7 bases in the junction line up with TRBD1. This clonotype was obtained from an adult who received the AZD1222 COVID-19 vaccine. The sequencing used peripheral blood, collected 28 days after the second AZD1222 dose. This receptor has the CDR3 CASSGLTGAGTGELFF. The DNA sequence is TGTGCCAGCAGCGGGCTAACAGGGGCAGGGACCGGGGAGCTGTTTTTT.